This entry lists 3 T cell receptor beta chains sequenced from one sample in a study of blood T cells in healthy people across ages. Next came a second PCR, run for 7 to 11 cycles, which used a sample-barcoded 5' primer along with a J-beta primer mix. TCRdb reprocessed the 5' RACE reads via MiXCR and lists one record per CDR3 protein. The sample contains 1.5 million to 2 million distinct CDR3 sequences, roughly 27% of which appear only once. Sample: blood. These receptors were taken from a young woman in good health.

The rearrangement joins TRBV28 to TRBJ1-6, with unresolved D. The CDR3 sequence is 15 residues long. Germline CDR1 is MDHEN and CDR2 is SYDVKM. Trimming removed 6 bases at V and 11 bases at J, with 20 bases between. In DNA, the CDR3 is TGTGCCAGCAGGCAACTCGGACCCCCGGAGACACCCCTCCACTTT. Protein: CASRQLGPPETPLHF.

This clonotype has more than one count but fewer than ten. This chain joins TRBV12-5 and TRBJ2-5; possibly TRBD1 for D (6 bases). There are 13 residues in the CDR3. Trimming took off 4 bases at V and 4 bases at J, with 10 bases between the two ends. CDR1 is LGHNT, CDR2 FRNRAP, per germline. CDR3 bases: TGTGCTAGTGGTTCAGGGGTATCAGAGACCCAGTACTTC. Translation gives CASGSGVSETQYF.

This clonotype was seen only a few times. The rearrangement links TRBV18 to TRBJ2-1; 8 nucleotides match TRBD1. CDR3 length equals 14 residues. Germline trimming cut 1 base from V and 8 bases from J; bases unmatched to any gene: 4. Germline V CDR1 and CDR2: KGHSH, LQKENI. CDR3 protein: CASSPRTGRDEQFF. CDR3 nucleotide sequence: TGTGCCAGCTCACCACGGACAGGGCGGGATGAGCAGTTCTTC.